Presented here are 5 T cell receptor beta chains from one specimen sequenced in a study of control samples from healthy donors and cancer patients. Profiled with immunoSEQ multiplex PCR; TCRdb holds only in-frame clones, not every one. Of 150,000 to 200,000 clones listed, about 94% were seen once; the top ten hold approximately 8%. Sequenced input: blood. Receptors were obtained from a woman aged 35 to 49 in good health.

CDR3 sequence reads: CASVLSPLDGYTF. CDR3 bases: TGTGCCAGCGTACTTTCTCCATTGGACGGCTACACCTTC. The chain employs TRBV12-3 or TRBV12-4 and TRBJ1-2; D is unclear. The CDR3 spans 13 residues. V lost 8 bases and J 8 bases, leaving 18 bases between the germline ends.

The genes are TRBV5-1 and TRBJ2-5; D possibly corresponds to TRBD1 (5 bases). The CDR3 is 14 amino acids. Looked up from germline, CDR1 is SGHRS and CDR2 is YFSETQ. V was pared by 0 bases and J by 4 bases, with 10 bases between. The CDR3 protein is CASSLVGGAETQYF. In nucleotides, the CDR3 is TGCGCCAGCAGCTTGGTAGGTGGGGCAGAGACCCAGTACTTC.

The chain links TRBV6-5 to TRBJ1-1; 12 bases fit TRBD1. The CDR3 extends over 15 amino acids. Germline V gene data show CDR1 as MNHEY and CDR2 as SVGAGI. With V trimmed by 7 bases and J by 2 bases, 5 bases remained unmatched. The CDR3 DNA reads as TGTGCCAGCACCAGGGACAGGGGGCCTAACACTGAAGCTTTCTTT. Residues: CASTRDRGPNTEAFF.

This chain joins TRBV10-3 and TRBJ1-2, with TRBD1 matching 7 bases. The CDR3 is made up of 13 amino acids. V lost 2 bases, J lost 5 bases, and 2 bases stayed unmatched. From germline, CDR1 is ENHRY and CDR2 SYGVKD. CDR3 bases: TGTGCCATCAGTGAGACAGGGGAATATGGCTACACCTTC. Translation: CAISETGEYGYTF.

The rearrangement links TRBV6-5 to TRBJ1-2; D gene unclear. The CDR3 runs 13 residues. Germline V gives CDR1 MNHEY, CDR2 SVGAGI. The ends were cut back, 6 bases at V and 2 bases at J, with 10 bases in the middle. The CDR3 here is CASSRGENYGYTF. For the CDR3, the DNA is TGTGCCAGCAGCCGAGGAGAGAACTATGGCTACACCTTC.